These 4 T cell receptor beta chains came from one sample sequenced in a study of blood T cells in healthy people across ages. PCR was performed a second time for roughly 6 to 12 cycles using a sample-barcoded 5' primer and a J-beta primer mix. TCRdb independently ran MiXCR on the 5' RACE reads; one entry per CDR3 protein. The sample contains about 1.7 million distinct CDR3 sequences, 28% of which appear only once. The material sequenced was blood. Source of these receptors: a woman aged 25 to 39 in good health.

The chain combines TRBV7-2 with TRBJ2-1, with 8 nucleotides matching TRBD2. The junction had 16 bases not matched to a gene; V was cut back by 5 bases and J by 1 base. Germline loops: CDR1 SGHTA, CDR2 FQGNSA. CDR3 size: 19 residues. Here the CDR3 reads CASSTPSGSTIGSYNEQFF. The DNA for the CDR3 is TGTGCCAGCAGCACCCCTAGCGGGTCCACGATCGGGTCCTACAATGAGCAGTTCTTC.

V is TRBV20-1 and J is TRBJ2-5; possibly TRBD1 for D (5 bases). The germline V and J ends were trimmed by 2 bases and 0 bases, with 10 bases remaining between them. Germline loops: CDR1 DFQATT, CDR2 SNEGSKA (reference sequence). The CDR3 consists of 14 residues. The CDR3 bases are TGCAGTGCTAGACCTCCAGGGAACCAAGAGACCCAGTACTTC. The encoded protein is CSARPPGNQETQYF.

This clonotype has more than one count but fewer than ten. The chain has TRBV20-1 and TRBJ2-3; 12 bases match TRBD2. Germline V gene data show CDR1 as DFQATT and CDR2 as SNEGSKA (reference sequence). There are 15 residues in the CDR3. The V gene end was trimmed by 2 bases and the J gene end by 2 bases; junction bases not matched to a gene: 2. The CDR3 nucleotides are TGCAGTGCTAGACTAGCGGGGGGGTCCACAGATACGCAGTATTTT. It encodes CSARLAGGSTDTQYF.

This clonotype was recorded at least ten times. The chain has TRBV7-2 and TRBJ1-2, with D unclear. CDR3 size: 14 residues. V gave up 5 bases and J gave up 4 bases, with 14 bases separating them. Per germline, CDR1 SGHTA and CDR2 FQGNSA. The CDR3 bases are TGTGCCAGCAGCCTAACGGACGGCCTCTATGGCTACACCTTC. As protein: CASSLTDGLYGYTF.